What follows is one T cell receptor beta chain and its context. The method was immunoSEQ multiplex PCR; TCRdb's version includes in-frame clones alone and lacks a portion of them. The sample yields 250,000 to 350,000 clones, 88% seen once. This entry comes from a study of blood T cell repertoires in COVID-19. Study information: Samples of COVID-19 (acute and convalescent) were obtained from the United States, Italy and Spain. In each case, the material was cDNA or gDNA derived from T cells, B-cell-depleted T cells, or PBMCs.

V was shortened by 4 bases and J by 1 base, with 9 bases between the two germline ends. Looked up from germline, CDR1 is SQVTM and CDR2 is ANQGSEA. This CDR3 contains 13 residues. This TCR was sampled from a woman aged 50 to 65 with active or convalescent COVID-19. This sequence joins TRBV29-1 and TRBJ2-3; D unclear. Sequenced sample: peripheral blood. The CDR3 DNA reads TGCAGCGTTGTCGGTCTGGGCACAGATACGCAGTATTTT. Its protein product is CSVVGLGTDTQYF.